Following are 20 T cell receptor beta chains from one sample sequenced in a study of CD8+ T cells in alopecia areata. Extracted RNA was reverse transcribed into cDNA, the sequencing template. Repertoires were generated with immunoSEQ multiplex PCR, while TCRdb's copy carries only in-frame clones and drops some. The repertoire has 200,000 to 250,000 clones, approximately 61% of them found once; the top ten carry 0.4% to 0.55%. The specimen was CD4+ T cells sorted from blood, collected at week 0. Receptors were obtained from a human donor with alopecia areata.

This chain links TRBV27 with TRBJ1-1; D is unresolved. The germline gives CDR1 MNHEY, CDR2 SMNVEV (reference sequence). CDR3 length: 14 amino acids. Trimming shortened V by 5 bases and J by 3 bases, and 13 bases separated the two germline ends. The CDR3: CASSHFQKDTEAFF. The CDR3 DNA is TGTGCCAGCAGTCACTTTCAGAAGGACACTGAAGCTTTCTTT.

This clone was counted a single time. V is TRBV7-2 and J is TRBJ2-7; perhaps TRBD2 as D (6 bases). Deletions cut 5 bases from V and 3 bases from J, with 11 bases between. Germline CDR1 SGHTA, CDR2 FQGNSA. This CDR3 is built from 13 residues. The CDR3 sequence: CASSPRRGYEQYF. DNA for the CDR3: TGTGCCAGCAGCCCAAGGCGGGGCTACGAGCAGTACTTC.

This clone was picked up many times. The chain joins TRBV4-1 to TRBJ2-1; possible D gene TRBD2, 6 bases. The CDR3 covers 16 residues. V was trimmed by 1 base and J by 8 bases, leaving 18 bases between them. The germline V gene has CDR1 MGHRA and CDR2 YSYEKL. CDR3 nucleotide sequence: TGCGCCAGCAGCCAAGTTCGACTAGTTAAGGGAGATGAGCAGTTCTTC. Amino acids: CASSQVRLVKGDEQFF.

A remark on this clone: The sample has other DNA sequences that encode this CDR3 too. The chain joins TRBV5-1 to TRBJ2-5; D is ambiguous. The CDR3 length is 11 residues. V lost 4 bases and J lost 2, with 3 bases in between. Germline V gives CDR1 SGHRS, CDR2 YFSETQ. For the CDR3, the DNA is TGCGCCAGCAGCAGGCAAGAGACCCAGTACTTC. This encodes CASSRQETQYF.

J is TRBJ2-3 and V is TRBV27; D is uncertain. Trimming stripped 5 bases from V and 1 base from J, with 19 bases between. The germline V gene has CDR1 MNHEY and CDR2 SMNVEV (reference sequence). CDR3 length: 17 residues. The CDR3 nucleotides are TGTGCCAGCAGTCAACCGACGACTCGAGTCCGCACAGATACGCAGTATTTT. This encodes CASSQPTTRVRTDTQYF.

The rearrangement uses TRBV29-1 and TRBJ1-1; D is unclear. The V and J ends lost 7 bases and 6 bases respectively, with 9 bases between them. Looked up from germline, CDR1 is SQVTM and CDR2 is ANQGSEA. There are 10 residues in the CDR3. The DNA of the CDR3 is TGCAGCGGCAGTCGTTCTGAAGCTTTCTTT. Amino acid sequence: CSGSRSEAFF.

This clone was counted a few times. One end of the junction is discordant with germline, which a read error may explain. The chain recombines TRBV13 with TRBJ1-1, with no clear D. The CDR3 loop spans 12 amino acids. Germline V gene data show CDR1 as PRHDT and CDR2 as FYEKMQ (reference sequence). The CDR3 spells CASSVDILPPVF. As DNA, the CDR3 is TGTGCCAGCAGCGTCGACATTTTGCCCCCAGTCTTT.

The DNA of the CDR3 is TGCGCCAGCAGCTTGGCTCCGGGAGTAGTTACAGATACGCAGTATTTT. Protein sequence: CASSLAPGVVTDTQYF. The chain employs TRBV5-1 and TRBJ2-3; D possibly corresponds to TRBD2 (6 bases). Trimming removed 0 bases at V and 3 bases at J, with 14 bases between. The CDR3 spans 16 residues. Per germline, CDR1 SGHRS and CDR2 YFSETQ.

This chain connects TRBV5-1 to TRBJ2-2; D not certain. CDR3 length: 15 amino acids. V was shortened by 1 base and J by 2 bases, with 9 bases between the two germline ends. Germline V gives CDR1 SGHRS, CDR2 YFSETQ. For the CDR3, the DNA is TGCGCCAGCAGCTTGAGAGACGGTAACACCGGGGAGCTGTTTTTT. It specifies CASSLRDGNTGELFF. The complete variable domain, with remaining parts taken from reference TRBV5-1 and TRBJ2-2, reads KAGVTQTPRYLIKTRGQQVTLSCSPISGHRSVSWYQQTPGQGLQFLFEYFSETQRNKGNFPGRFSGRQFSNSRSEMNVSTLELGDSALYLCASSLRDGNTGELFFGEGSRLTVL.

On this clone itself: This sample also contains other DNA sequences that code for the same CDR3. V is TRBV2 and J is TRBJ2-7; D remains ambiguous. The V and J ends lost 6 bases and 3 bases respectively, with 9 bases between them. The germline V gene encodes CDR1 SNHLY and CDR2 FYNNEI. This CDR3 spans 12 amino acids. In DNA, the CDR3 is TGTGCCAGCAGATTACTGGGCTACGAGCAGTACTTC. It codes for CASRLLGYEQYF.

The chain carries TRBV5-1 and TRBJ2-3, with D perhaps TRBD1 (6 bases). This CDR3 comprises 14 residues. Looked up from germline, CDR1 is SGHRS and CDR2 is YFSETQ. The germline V and J ends were trimmed by 4 bases and 6 bases, with 15 bases remaining between them. This chain's CDR3 is CASSRDKREDTQYF. CDR3 in DNA: TGCGCCAGCAGCAGGGACAAAAGGGAGGATACGCAGTATTTT. The full variable domain, in which reference TRBV5-1 and TRBJ2-3 provide the parts outside the CDR3, is KAGVTQTPRYLIKTRGQQVTLSCSPISGHRSVSWYQQTPGQGLQFLFEYFSETQRNKGNFPGRFSGRQFSNSRSEMNVSTLELGDSALYLCASSRDKREDTQYFGPGTRLTVL.

A few counts support this clone. The rearrangement joins TRBV7-9 to TRBJ2-2; D not resolved. Trimming removed 5 bases at V and 7 bases at J, with 11 bases between. CDR3 length: 13 amino acids. Germline values: CDR1 SEHNR, CDR2 FQNEAQ (reference sequence). The CDR3 spells CASSERLGGELFF. The CDR3 DNA follows: TGTGCCAGCAGCGAAAGACTTGGCGGGGAGCTGTTTTTT.

The chain couples TRBV15 to TRBJ2-2; 10 bases are shared with TRBD1. V was pared by 2 bases and J by 4 bases, with 7 bases of the junction left unmatched. The CDR3 extends over 17 amino acids. The germline gives CDR1 LNHNV, CDR2 YYDKDF (reference sequence). Written as DNA, the CDR3 is TGTGCCACCAGCAGACCTAGACAGGGGGCTTTCACCGGGGAGCTGTTTTTT. It yields the protein CATSRPRQGAFTGELFF.

The rearrangement uses TRBV6-1 and TRBJ2-1; 11 nucleotides line up with TRBD2. This CDR3 contains 15 residues. J lost 3 bases, V lost 6 bases, and 4 bases had no gene match. Germline CDR1 and CDR2: MNHNS and SASEGT. DNA of the CDR3: TGTGCCAGCAGGCCCGGGACTAGCGGCTACAATGAGCAGTTCTTC. Translating it yields CASRPGTSGYNEQFF.

The chain has TRBV5-1 and TRBJ1-4, with D possibly matching TRBD1 (5 bases). Germline V gives CDR1 SGHRS, CDR2 YFSETQ. The length of the CDR3 is 12 residues. V lost 4 bases to trimming and J lost 12 bases, with 13 bases between them. CDR3 in DNA: TGCGCCAGCAGCCAGGAGGGGAGCCAACTGTTTTTT. As protein: CASSQEGSQLFF.

This clone was counted only a few times. The chain has TRBV30 and TRBJ2-1; TRBD2 agrees at 10 bases. V shed 4 bases and J 4 bases; nucleotides not matched to a gene: 7. CDR1 is GTSNPN, CDR2 SVGIG, per germline (reference sequence). CDR3 size: 15 residues. The CDR3 coding sequence is TGTGCCTGGACGACGGGGACTAGCGTATACAATGAGCAGTTCTTC. This sequence encodes CAWTTGTSVYNEQFF. The whole variable domain, filled in from reference TRBV30 and TRBJ2-1, reads SQTIHQWPATLVQPVGSPLSLECTVEGTSNPNLYWYRQAAGRGLQLLFYSVGIGQISSEVPQNLSASRPQDRQFILSSKKLLLSDSGFYLCAWTTGTSVYNEQFFGPGTRLTVL.

With regard to this clone: Compared with germline, one end of the junction differs, possibly owing to a read error. The CDR3 DNA reads TGTGCCAGCAGTGTACCCGGCCCCCACCCCTTT. Protein sequence: CASSVPGPHPF. The chain uses TRBV6-1 and TRBJ1-1; D is unresolved. CDR1 and CDR2 from the germline V gene are MNHNS and SASEGT. The CDR3 totals 11 residues.

The chain is built from TRBV2 and TRBJ2-7; D is ambiguous. Trimming pared 5 bases from V and 4 bases from J, leaving 12 bases between. Germline lookup yields CDR1 SNHLY and CDR2 FYNNEI. The CDR3 is 13 amino acids. CDR3 region: CASSHTTTYEQYF. CDR3 sequence (DNA): TGTGCCAGCAGTCACACGACGACGTACGAGCAGTACTTC. The full variable domain, with the rest looked up from reference TRBV2 and TRBJ2-7, is EPEVTQTPSHQVTQMGQEVILRCVPISNHLYFYWYRQILGQKVEFLVSFYNNEISEKSEIFDDQFSVERPDGSNFTLKIRSTKLEDSAMYFCASSHTTTYEQYFGPGTRLTVT.

V is TRBV7-2 and J is TRBJ1-5; no clear D. V was trimmed by 4 bases and J by 7 bases, leaving 11 bases between them. CDR1 is SGHTA and CDR2 is FQGNSA in the germline V gene. The CDR3 spans 13 residues. The CDR3 loop reads CASSWADLQPQHF. CDR3 nucleotide sequence: TGTGCCAGCAGCTGGGCGGACCTCCAGCCCCAGCATTTT.

CDR3 nucleotides: TGTGCCAGCAGCCAAGGCACTAGCGGGAGGGCCGCGCTCTACGAGCAGTACTTC. Its protein is CASSQGTSGRAALYEQYF. The chain links TRBV4-2 to TRBJ2-7; 13 nucleotides align to TRBD2. The J segment lost 3 bases and the V segment lost 1 base, leaving 9 bases of the junction unmatched. CDR1 LGHNA and CDR2 YNFKEQ come from the germline V gene. The length of the CDR3 is 18 residues.